This T cell receptor beta chain originates from a study of T cell changes during pregnancy in multiple sclerosis. Here immunoSEQ multiplex PCR was the method, and the copy in TCRdb shows in-frame clones only, minus some. In the table there are about 80,000 clones, about 90% of which are singletons. The CDR3 totals 15 residues. The ends were cut back, 3 bases at V and 2 bases at J, with 14 bases in the middle. Germline lookup yields CDR1 MDHEN and CDR2 SYDVKM. The receptor comes from a female donor with multiple sclerosis, enrolled in a pregnancy study. The V and J genes are TRBV28 and TRBJ2-7, with a possible D match to TRBD1 (6 bases). The sample here was peripheral blood, taken before pregnancy. For the CDR3, the DNA is TGTGCCAGCAGTTTCTACAGGGTACGACCCTACGAGCAGTACTTC. This gives the protein CASSFYRVRPYEQYF.